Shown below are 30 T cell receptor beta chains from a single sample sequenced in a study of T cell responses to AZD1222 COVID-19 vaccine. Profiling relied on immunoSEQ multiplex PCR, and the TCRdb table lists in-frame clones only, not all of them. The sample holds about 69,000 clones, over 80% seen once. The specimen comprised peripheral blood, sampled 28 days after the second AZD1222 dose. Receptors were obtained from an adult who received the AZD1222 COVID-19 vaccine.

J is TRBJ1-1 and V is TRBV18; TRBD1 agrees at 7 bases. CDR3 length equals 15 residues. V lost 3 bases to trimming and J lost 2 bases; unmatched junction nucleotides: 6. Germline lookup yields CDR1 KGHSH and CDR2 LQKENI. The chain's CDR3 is CASSPPGQHNTEAFF. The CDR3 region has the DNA TGTGCCAGCTCACCCCCGGGACAGCATAACACTGAAGCTTTCTTT.

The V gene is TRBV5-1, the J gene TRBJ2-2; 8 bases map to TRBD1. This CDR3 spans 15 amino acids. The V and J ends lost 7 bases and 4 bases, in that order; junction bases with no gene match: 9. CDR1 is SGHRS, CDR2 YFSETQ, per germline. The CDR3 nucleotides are TGCGCCAGCTCCTCCGGGACAGGAGGCACCGGGGAGCTGTTTTTT. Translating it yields CASSSGTGGTGELFF.

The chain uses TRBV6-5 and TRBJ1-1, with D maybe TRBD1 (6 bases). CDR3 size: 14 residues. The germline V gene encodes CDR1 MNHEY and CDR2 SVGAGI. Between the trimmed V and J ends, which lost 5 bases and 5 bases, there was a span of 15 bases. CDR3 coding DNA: TGTGCCAGCAGTCAACAGGGTCCCCAGACTGAAGCTTTCTTT. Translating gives CASSQQGPQTEAFF.

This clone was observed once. The chain's CDR3 is CASSQDTVWGSGANVLTF. CDR3 in DNA: TGTGCCAGCAGCCAGGATACAGTATGGGGCTCTGGGGCCAACGTCCTGACTTTC. This chain links TRBV3-1 (or the pseudogene TRBV3-2) with TRBJ2-6; D uncertain. CDR1 LGHDT and CDR2 YNNKEL come from the germline V gene (reference sequence). Trimming removed 3 bases at V and 0 bases at J, with 15 bases between. The CDR3 consists of 18 residues.

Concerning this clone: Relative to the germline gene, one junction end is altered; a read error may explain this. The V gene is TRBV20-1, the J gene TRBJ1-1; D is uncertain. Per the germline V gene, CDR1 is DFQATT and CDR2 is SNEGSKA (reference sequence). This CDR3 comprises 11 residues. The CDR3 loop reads CSARDWADEVF. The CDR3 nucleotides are TGCAGTGCTAGAGATTGGGCAGACGAGGTTTTC.

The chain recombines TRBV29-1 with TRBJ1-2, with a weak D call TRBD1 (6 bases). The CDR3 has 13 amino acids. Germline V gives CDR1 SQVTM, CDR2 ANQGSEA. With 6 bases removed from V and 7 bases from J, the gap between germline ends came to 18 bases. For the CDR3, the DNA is TGCAGCGTGAAGACAGGCTCTCTCGGTGGCTACACCTTC. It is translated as CSVKTGSLGGYTF.

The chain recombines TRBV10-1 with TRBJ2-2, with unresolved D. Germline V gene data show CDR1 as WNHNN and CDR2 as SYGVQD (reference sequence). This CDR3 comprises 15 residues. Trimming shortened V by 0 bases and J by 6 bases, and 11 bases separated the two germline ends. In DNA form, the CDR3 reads TGCGCCAGCAGTGAGTCCACAGCTTCACCCGGGGAGCTGTTTTTT. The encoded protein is CASSESTASPGELFF.

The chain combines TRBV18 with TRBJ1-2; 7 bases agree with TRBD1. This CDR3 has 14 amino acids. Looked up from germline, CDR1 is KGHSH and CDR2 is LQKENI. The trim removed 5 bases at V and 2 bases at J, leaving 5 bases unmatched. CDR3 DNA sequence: TGTGCCAGCTCATCCCGGGACAGAAACTATGGCTACACCTTC. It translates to CASSSRDRNYGYTF. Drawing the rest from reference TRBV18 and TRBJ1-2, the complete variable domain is NAGVMQNPRHLVRRRGQEARLRCSPMKGHSHVYWYRQLPEEGLKFMVYLQKENIIDESGMPKERFSAEFPKEGPSILRIQQVVRGDSAAYFCASSSRDRNYGYTFGSGTRLTVV.

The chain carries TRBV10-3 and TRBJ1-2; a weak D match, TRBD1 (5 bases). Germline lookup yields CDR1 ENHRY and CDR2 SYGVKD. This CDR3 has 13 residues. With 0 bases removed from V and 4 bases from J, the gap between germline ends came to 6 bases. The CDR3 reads CAISESGTYGYTF. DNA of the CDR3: TGTGCCATCAGTGAGTCGGGGACCTATGGCTACACCTTC.

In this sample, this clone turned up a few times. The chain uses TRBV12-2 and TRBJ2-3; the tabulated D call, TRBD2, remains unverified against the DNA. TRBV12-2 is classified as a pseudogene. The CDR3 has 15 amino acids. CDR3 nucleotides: TGTGCAAGTCGCCCCAAGTCTAGGCTCACAGATACGCAGTATTTT. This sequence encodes CASRPKSRLTDTQYF.

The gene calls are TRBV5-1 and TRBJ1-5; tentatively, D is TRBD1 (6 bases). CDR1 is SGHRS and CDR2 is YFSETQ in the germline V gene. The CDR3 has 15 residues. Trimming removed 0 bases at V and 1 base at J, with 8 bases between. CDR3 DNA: TGCGCCAGCAGCTTGGGCGGGACAAGCAATCAGCCCCAGCATTTT. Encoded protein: CASSLGGTSNQPQHF.

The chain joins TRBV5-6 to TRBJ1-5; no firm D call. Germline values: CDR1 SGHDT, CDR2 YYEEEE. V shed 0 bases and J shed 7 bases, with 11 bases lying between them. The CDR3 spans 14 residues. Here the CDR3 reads CASSLAYRGQPQHF. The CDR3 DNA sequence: TGTGCCAGCAGCTTGGCCTACCGTGGACAGCCCCAGCATTTT.

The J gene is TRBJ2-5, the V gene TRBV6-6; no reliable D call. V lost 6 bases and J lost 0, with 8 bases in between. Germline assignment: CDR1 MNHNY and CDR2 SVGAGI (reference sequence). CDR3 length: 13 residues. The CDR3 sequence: CASSAPYQETQYF. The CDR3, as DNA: TGTGCCAGCAGCGCTCCGTACCAAGAGACCCAGTACTTC.

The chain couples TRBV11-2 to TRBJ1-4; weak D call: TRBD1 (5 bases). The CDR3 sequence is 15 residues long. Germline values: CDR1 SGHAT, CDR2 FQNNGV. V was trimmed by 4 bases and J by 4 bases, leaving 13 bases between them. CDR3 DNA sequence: TGTGCCAGCAGCTCGGGACTGTCTCATAATGAAAAACTGTTTTTT. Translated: CASSSGLSHNEKLFF.

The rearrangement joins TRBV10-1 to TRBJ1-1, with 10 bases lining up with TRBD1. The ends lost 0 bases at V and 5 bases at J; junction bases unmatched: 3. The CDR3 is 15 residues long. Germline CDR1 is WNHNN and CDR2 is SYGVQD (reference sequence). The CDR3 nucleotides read TGCGCCAGCAGTGAGTCGGGACAGGGGAGGACTGAAGCTTTCTTT. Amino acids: CASSESGQGRTEAFF.

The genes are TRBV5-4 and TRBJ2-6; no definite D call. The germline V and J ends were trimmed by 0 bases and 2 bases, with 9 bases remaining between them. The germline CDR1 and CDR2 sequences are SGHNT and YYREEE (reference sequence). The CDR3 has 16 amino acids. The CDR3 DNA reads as TGTGCCAGCAGCTTGGTAGCCACTACTGGGGCCAACGTCCTGACTTTC. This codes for CASSLVATTGANVLTF.

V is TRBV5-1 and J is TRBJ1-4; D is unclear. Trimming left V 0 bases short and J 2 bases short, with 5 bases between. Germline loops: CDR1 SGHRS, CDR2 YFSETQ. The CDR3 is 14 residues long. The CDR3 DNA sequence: TGCGCCAGCAGCTTGGCCCCCACTAATGAAAAACTGTTTTTT. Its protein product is CASSLAPTNEKLFF.

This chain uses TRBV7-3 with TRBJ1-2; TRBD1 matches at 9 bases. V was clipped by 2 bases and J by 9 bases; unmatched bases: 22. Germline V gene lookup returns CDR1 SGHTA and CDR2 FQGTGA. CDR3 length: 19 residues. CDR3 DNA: TGTGCCAGCAGCTTATCCAGAAGTCCGGGACAGGGATGGGATCTATGCTACACCTTC. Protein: CASSLSRSPGQGWDLCYTF.

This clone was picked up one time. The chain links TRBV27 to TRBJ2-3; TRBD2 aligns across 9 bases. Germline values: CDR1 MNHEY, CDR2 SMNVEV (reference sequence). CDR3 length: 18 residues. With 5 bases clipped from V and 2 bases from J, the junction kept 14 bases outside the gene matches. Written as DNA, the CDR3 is TGTGCCAGCAGTCCCCGGCTAGCGGGGCCCTTAGCCACAGATACGCAGTATTTT. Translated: CASSPRLAGPLATDTQYF.

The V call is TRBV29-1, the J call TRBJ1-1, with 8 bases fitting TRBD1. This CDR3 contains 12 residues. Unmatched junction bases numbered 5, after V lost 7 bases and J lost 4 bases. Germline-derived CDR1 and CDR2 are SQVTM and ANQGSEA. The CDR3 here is CSAWTGSTEAFF. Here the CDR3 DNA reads TGCAGCGCTTGGACAGGGAGCACTGAAGCTTTCTTT.

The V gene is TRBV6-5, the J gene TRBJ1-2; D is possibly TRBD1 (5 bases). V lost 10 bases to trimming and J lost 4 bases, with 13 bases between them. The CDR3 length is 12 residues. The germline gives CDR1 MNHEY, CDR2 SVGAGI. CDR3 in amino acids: CAIPTGSYGYTF. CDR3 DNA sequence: TGTGCCATCCCAACAGGATCCTATGGCTACACCTTC.

CDR3 sequence reads: CASSMARGFEQFF. Written as DNA, the CDR3 is TGTGCCAGTAGTATGGCCAGGGGTTTTGAGCAGTTCTTC. This chain links TRBV19 with TRBJ2-1, with D perhaps TRBD1 (6 bases). There are 13 residues in the CDR3. Trimming left V 3 bases short and J 9 bases short, with 12 bases between. Germline lookup yields CDR1 LNHDA and CDR2 SQIVND (reference sequence).

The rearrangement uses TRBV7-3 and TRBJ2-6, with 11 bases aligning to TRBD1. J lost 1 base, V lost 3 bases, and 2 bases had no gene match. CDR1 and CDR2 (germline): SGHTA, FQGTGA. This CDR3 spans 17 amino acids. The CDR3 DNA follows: TGTGCCAGCAGCTTGGGGACAGGGGGATCTGGGGCCAACGTCCTGACTTTC. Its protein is CASSLGTGGSGANVLTF.

The CDR3 sequence: CASRERGGEKLFF. The DNA of the CDR3 is TGCGCCAGTAGAGAAAGGGGGGGAGAAAAACTGTTTTTT. The rearrangement uses TRBV5-1 and TRBJ1-4; the D gene is possibly TRBD1 (6 bases). CDR1 SGHRS and CDR2 YFSETQ come from the germline V gene. V gave up 8 bases and J gave up 8 bases, with 16 bases separating them. This CDR3 is built from 13 residues.

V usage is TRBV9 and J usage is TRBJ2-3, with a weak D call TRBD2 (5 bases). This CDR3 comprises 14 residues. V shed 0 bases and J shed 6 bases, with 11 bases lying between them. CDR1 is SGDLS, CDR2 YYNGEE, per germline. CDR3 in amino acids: CASSVAGSRDTQYF. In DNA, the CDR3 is TGTGCCAGCAGCGTAGCGGGGTCAAGGGATACGCAGTATTTT. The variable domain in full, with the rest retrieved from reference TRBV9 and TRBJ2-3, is DSGVTQTPKHLITATGQRVTLRCSPRSGDLSVYWYQQSLDQGLQFLIQYYNGEERAKGNILERFSAQQFPDLHSELNLSSLELGDSALYFCASSVAGSRDTQYFGPGTRLTVL.

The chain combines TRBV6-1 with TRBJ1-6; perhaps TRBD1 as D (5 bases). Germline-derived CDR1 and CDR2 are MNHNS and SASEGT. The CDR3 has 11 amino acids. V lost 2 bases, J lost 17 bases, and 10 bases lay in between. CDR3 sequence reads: CASSELPGFHF. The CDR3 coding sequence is TGTGCCAGCAGTGAATTACCAGGGTTCCACTTT.

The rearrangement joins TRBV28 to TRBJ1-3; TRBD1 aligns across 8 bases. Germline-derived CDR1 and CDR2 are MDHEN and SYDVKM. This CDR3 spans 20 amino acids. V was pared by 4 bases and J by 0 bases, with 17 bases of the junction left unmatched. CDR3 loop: CASSSGTGVASEASGNTIYF. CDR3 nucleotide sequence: TGTGCCAGCAGTTCCGGGACAGGCGTCGCGTCGGAGGCCTCTGGAAACACCATATATTTT. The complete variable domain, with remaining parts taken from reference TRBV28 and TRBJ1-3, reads DVKVTQSSRYLVKRTGEKVFLECVQDMDHENMFWYRQDPGLGLRLIYFSYDVKMKEKGDIPEGYSVSREKKERFSLILESASTNQTSMYLCASSSGTGVASEASGNTIYFGEGSWLTVV.

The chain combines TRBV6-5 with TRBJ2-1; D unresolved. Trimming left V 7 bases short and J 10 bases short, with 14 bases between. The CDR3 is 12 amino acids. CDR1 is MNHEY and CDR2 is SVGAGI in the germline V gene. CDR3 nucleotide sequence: TGTGCCAGCACCTCTTCGGGCGAGGAGCAGTTCTTC. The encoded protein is CASTSSGEEQFF.

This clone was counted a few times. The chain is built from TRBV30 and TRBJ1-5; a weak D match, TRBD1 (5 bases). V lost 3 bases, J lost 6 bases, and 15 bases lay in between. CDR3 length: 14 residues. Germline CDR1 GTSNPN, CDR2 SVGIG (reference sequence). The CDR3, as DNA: TGTGCCTGGAGCGGGGCCCGCGGGAGTCAGCCCCAGCATTTT. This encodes CAWSGARGSQPQHF.

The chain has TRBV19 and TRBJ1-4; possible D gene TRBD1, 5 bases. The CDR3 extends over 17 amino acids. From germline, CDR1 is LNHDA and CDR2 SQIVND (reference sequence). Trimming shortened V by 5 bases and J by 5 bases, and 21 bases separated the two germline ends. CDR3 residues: CASSPKTGTELNEKLFF. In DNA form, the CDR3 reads TGTGCCAGTAGTCCGAAGACCGGGACGGAGCTGAATGAAAAACTGTTTTTT.